The source of this T cell receptor (beta chain) is a study of shared clonotypes between healthy human individuals. On the study more broadly: The people who gave samples were two women and a few men aged 18 to 49. There were three CD4 naive, three CD4 memory, two CD8 naive and one CD8 memory plates per donor. Study-wide points: For naive CD4 cells, approximately 5% of clonotypes were shared across a handful of donors. Measured sharing among donors was expected to vary with sequencing depth.

TCRdb's table, derived via immunoSEQ multiplex PCR, lists solely in-frame clones and lacks some. The sample lists about 1 million clones; under 80% were seen once. Remarks on this clone: No antigen is known for it.

The CDR3 is made up of 14 amino acids. The germline gives CDR1 SGDLS, CDR2 YYNGEE. V lost 3 bases and J lost 4, with 10 bases in between. The material sequenced was memory CD4+ T cells sorted from blood. The sample's subset: CD45RA-negative fraction. This sequence originates from a man aged 18 to 30 in good health. The V gene is TRBV9, the J gene TRBJ1-4; D is uncertain. This chain's CDR3 is CASSAPGYNEKLFF. CDR3 sequence (DNA): TGTGCCAGCAGCGCCCCGGGATATAATGAAAAACTGTTTTTT.